The 18 T cell receptor beta chains presented below share a single source sample, sequenced in a study of beta chain features in type 1 diabetes. Isolated RNA was reverse transcribed in full, so expressed TCRB transcripts were sequenced. Here immunoSEQ multiplex PCR was the method, and the copy in TCRdb shows in-frame clones only, minus some. The sample holds 360,000 or so clones, 15% to 20% seen once. The specimen sequenced was naive CD4+ T cells from blood. The receptors originated from a woman between 18 and 30 years old in good health.

The chain carries TRBV29-1 and TRBJ2-7; 12 nucleotides agree with TRBD2. The trim removed 4 bases at V and 2 bases at J, leaving 21 bases unmatched. CDR1 and CDR2 (germline): SQVTM, ANQGSEA. The length of the CDR3 is 20 residues. The CDR3 spells CSVGILLVTSGGRGAYEQYF. The CDR3 DNA sequence: TGCAGCGTTGGCATCCTGTTAGTTACTAGCGGGGGGCGGGGGGCCTACGAGCAGTACTTC.

This clone was found a few times. V is TRBV19 and J is TRBJ2-1, with D unclear. The V end lost 7 bases, the J end lost 3 bases, and 10 bases lay between the germline ends. This CDR3 contains 13 residues. Germline values: CDR1 LNHDA, CDR2 SQIVND (reference sequence). The DNA for the CDR3 is TGTGCCAGTAATCCGGGTAACTACAATGAGCAGTTCTTC. Translating gives CASNPGNYNEQFF.

This clone was seen more than once but under ten times. The J gene is TRBJ2-1, the V gene TRBV7-9; TRBD1 might be the D (5 bases). The V end lost 6 bases, the J end lost 7 bases, and 13 bases lay between the germline ends. CDR1 is SEHNR and CDR2 is FQNEAQ in the germline V gene (reference sequence). CDR3 length: 13 residues. CDR3 sequence (DNA): TGTGCCAGCAGGCAGGGATTAGGGAATGAGCAGTTCTTC. Its translation is CASRQGLGNEQFF.

The chain carries TRBV7-9 and TRBJ2-7; 10 bases match TRBD2. The V gene's germline CDR1 is SEHNR and CDR2 FQNEAQ (reference sequence). CDR3 size: 15 residues. Germline trimming cut 5 bases from V and 3 bases from J; bases unmatched to any gene: 7. The CDR3 DNA follows: TGTGCCAGCAGCCGTGTTGGGACTAGCGACTACGAGCAGTACTTC. It codes for CASSRVGTSDYEQYF.

This clone was counted a few times. The chain combines TRBV10-3 with TRBJ2-1; no clear D gene. This CDR3 is 14 amino acids long. Trimming took off 8 bases at V and 9 bases at J, with 20 bases between the two ends. CDR1 ENHRY and CDR2 SYGVKD come from the germline V gene. The CDR3 sequence is CAISILQVPGEQFF. The CDR3 DNA follows: TGTGCCATCTCCATACTCCAGGTGCCCGGTGAGCAGTTCTTC.

J is TRBJ2-1 and V is TRBV5-5; D perhaps matches TRBD1 (6 bases). CDR3 length: 15 residues. Germline CDR1 is SGHKS and CDR2 is YYEKEE (reference sequence). V was shortened by 0 bases and J by 7 bases, with 14 bases between the two germline ends. This CDR3 reads CASSLAPRGWNEQFF. The CDR3 region has the DNA TGTGCCAGCAGCTTGGCACCCAGGGGTTGGAATGAGCAGTTCTTC.

This clone came up a few times. CDR3 residues: CASSFFGEAKNIQYF. In DNA, the CDR3 is TGTGCCAGCAGCTTCTTCGGGGAGGCCAAAAACATTCAGTACTTC. V is TRBV7-9 and J is TRBJ2-4; possible D gene TRBD2, 5 bases. Germline V gene sequence: CDR1 SEHNR, CDR2 FQNEAQ (reference sequence). The V end lost 3 bases, the J end lost 1 base, and 10 bases lay between the germline ends. CDR3 size: 15 residues. Looking up the rest from reference TRBV7-9 and TRBJ2-4 gives the full variable domain: DTGVSQNPRHKITKRGQNVTFRCDPISEHNRLYWYRQTLGQGPEFLTYFQNEAQLEKSRLLSDRFSAERPKGSFSTLEIQRTEQGDSAMYLCASSFFGEAKNIQYFGAGTRLSVL.

This chain joins TRBV7-2 and TRBJ1-4; D is uncertain. Trimming removed 0 bases at V and 5 bases at J, with 4 bases between. Germline V gives CDR1 SGHTA, CDR2 FQGNSA. This CDR3 has 13 residues. The CDR3 is CASSLAANEKLFF. For the CDR3, the DNA is TGTGCCAGCAGCTTAGCGGCAAATGAAAAACTGTTTTTT.

The chain carries TRBV14 and TRBJ2-1; tentative D call: TRBD2 (6 bases). V dropped 0 bases and J dropped 14 bases, with 14 bases sitting between them. This CDR3 has 13 residues. Germline V lookup: CDR1 SGHDN, CDR2 FVKESK. The CDR3 sequence: CASSQDPGRYEFF. The CDR3 DNA is TGTGCCAGCAGCCAAGACCCAGGGAGGTATGAGTTCTTC.

The chain couples TRBV15 to TRBJ1-2; D unresolved. Trimming cost V 0 bases and J 8 bases, with 7 bases left between them. The CDR3 consists of 12 residues. CDR1 and CDR2 from the germline V gene are LNHNV and YYDKDF (reference sequence). CDR3 in DNA: TGTGCCACCAGCAGAGATCTGAGAGGCTACACCTTC. Translation gives CATSRDLRGYTF.

V gene TRBV5-1 combines with J gene TRBJ2-3, with TRBD1 matching over 7 bases. The CDR3 is made up of 16 amino acids. The J segment lost 3 bases and the V segment lost 0 bases, leaving 7 bases of the junction unmatched. The germline V gene encodes CDR1 SGHRS and CDR2 YFSETQ. In DNA, the CDR3 is TGCGCCAGCAGCTTGGCCTTAGGGGGCAGGACAGATACGCAGTATTTT. Its translation: CASSLALGGRTDTQYF.

V usage is TRBV7-9 and J usage is TRBJ2-1, with 8 bases fitting TRBD2. The CDR3 is 15 amino acids. Germline assignment: CDR1 SEHNR and CDR2 FQNEAQ (reference sequence). Trimming removed 0 bases from V and 7 bases from J; junction bases left unmatched: 5. CDR3 in amino acids: CASSLAVAGRNEQFF. CDR3 in DNA: TGTGCCAGCAGCTTAGCGGTAGCGGGGAGGAATGAGCAGTTCTTC.

The gene calls are TRBV14 and TRBJ2-7, with a possible D match to TRBD1 (6 bases). The CDR3 sequence is 14 residues long. The V gene lost 0 bases and the J gene lost 7 bases, with 13 bases spanning the gap. Germline lookup yields CDR1 SGHDN and CDR2 FVKESK. The CDR3 nucleotides are TGTGCCAGCAGCCAAGACTGGGGGCTGGGTGAGCAGTACTTC. It yields the protein CASSQDWGLGEQYF.

This clone occurred a few times. The rearrangement uses TRBV18 and TRBJ2-7; TRBD2 matches at 7 bases. Per the germline V gene, CDR1 is KGHSH and CDR2 is LQKENI. V was clipped by 6 bases and J by 6 bases; unmatched bases: 8. There are 13 residues in the CDR3. The CDR3 spells CASSGREGSEQYF. The CDR3 DNA sequence: TGTGCCAGCTCGGGGAGGGAGGGCTCCGAGCAGTACTTC.

This clone was detected a few times. CDR3 in DNA: TGTGCCAGCAGCTCGACAGGGGCATCACCCCTCCACTTT. Its translation: CASSSTGASPLHF. V usage is TRBV6-4 and J usage is TRBJ1-6; 8 nucleotides match TRBD1. With V trimmed by 6 bases and J by 10 bases, 5 bases remained unmatched. The CDR3 totals 13 residues. The germline CDR1 and CDR2 sequences are MRHNA and SNTAGT.

The genes are TRBV29-1 and TRBJ2-5; D might be TRBD1 (5 bases). The CDR3 runs 13 residues. Trimming shortened V by 3 bases and J by 9 bases, and 17 bases separated the two germline ends. Germline CDR1 reads SQVTM; CDR2 reads ANQGSEA. CDR3 loop: CSVDYARVAAQYF. DNA of the CDR3: TGCAGCGTTGACTACGCCAGGGTGGCGGCCCAGTACTTC.

The sample holds a few counts of this clone. This sequence joins TRBV5-4 and TRBJ2-5, with 8 bases matching TRBD2. The germline CDR1 and CDR2 sequences are SGHNT and YYREEE (reference sequence). CDR3 length: 15 residues. Unmatched junction bases numbered 5, after V lost 1 base and J lost 3 bases. As DNA, the CDR3 is TGTGCCAGCAGCTTGCGGGGGGGCGCAAAAGAGACCCAGTACTTC. This codes for CASSLRGGAKETQYF.

The sample holds a few counts of this clone. This chain joins TRBV5-4 and TRBJ1-2; D not resolved. Germline V CDR1 and CDR2: SGHNT, YYREEE (reference sequence). The CDR3 consists of 16 residues. V was pared by 0 bases and J by 0 bases, with 12 bases between. The CDR3 sequence: CASSLDGDLANYGYTF. Here the CDR3 DNA reads TGTGCCAGCAGCTTGGACGGTGACTTAGCTAACTATGGCTACACCTTC.